Below are 16 T cell receptor beta chains sequenced from a single sample in a study of breast tumors, draining lymph nodes, adjacent tissues. Breast cancer patients provided tissue from their axillary draining lymph nodes. TCRdb recomputed calls from the multiplex PCR reads with MiXCR, one row per CDR3 protein. The table records around 300,000 distinct CDR3 sequences, about 30% of them present only once. Material for sequencing was axillary lymph node tissue. The receptors here all came from a female donor with breast cancer. Some clones in this sample may be carry-over from other donors' samples.

The DNA for the CDR3 is TGTGCCAGCAGTGAGGCAGGGACGAACACTGAAGCTTTCTTT. It yields the protein CASSEAGTNTEAFF. The chain is built from TRBV25-1 and TRBJ1-1; possibly TRBD1 for D (5 bases). Germline loops: CDR1 MGHDK, CDR2 SYGVNS. V lost 3 bases and J 1 base, leaving 9 bases between the germline ends. The CDR3 has 14 residues. Variable domain in full (rest from reference TRBV25-1 and TRBJ1-1): EADIYQTPRYLVIGTGKKITLECSQTMGHDKMYWYQQDPGMELHLIHYSYGVNSTEKGDLSSESTVSRIRTEHFPLTLESARPSHTSQYLCASSEAGTNTEAFFGQGTRLTVV.

This clonotype came up many times. The V gene is TRBV12-3 or TRBV12-4, the J gene TRBJ2-5; 13 bases are a match to TRBD2. V lost 5 bases and J lost 5; bases outside the gene matches: 8. The CDR3 is 16 residues long. As DNA, the CDR3 is TGTGCCAGCAGTCCCGGACTAGCGGGAGTGATGGAGACCCAGTACTTC. Amino acids: CASSPGLAGVMETQYF.

Concerning this clonotype itself: This may arise from a read error, as a much more abundant clone is one base away. V and J are TRBV5-1 and TRBJ2-3; TRBD2 matches at 14 bases. V trimming: 3 bases; J trimming: 5 bases; junction bases outside the gene matches: 8. The CDR3 is made up of 17 amino acids. CDR1 SGHRS and CDR2 YFSETQ come from the germline V gene. CDR3 DNA: TGCGCCAGCAGCTCCGGACTAGCGGGAGGAGGAGGAGATACGCAGTATTTT. It yields the protein CASSSGLAGGGGDTQYF.

The chain employs TRBV15 and TRBJ2-5; no clear D. This CDR3 is built from 13 residues. V was trimmed by 2 bases and J by 5 bases, leaving 9 bases between them. Germline loops: CDR1 LNHNV, CDR2 YYDKDF (reference sequence). The CDR3 nucleotides read TGTGCCACCAGCAGACTTCGGCGGGAGACCCAGTACTTC. This gives the protein CATSRLRRETQYF.

This clonotype was seen more than once but under ten times. This chain connects TRBV6-2 or TRBV6-3 to TRBJ2-1; maybe TRBD2 (7 bases). The CDR3 has 13 amino acids. Germline V CDR1 and CDR2: MNHEY, SVGEGT. The germline V and J ends were trimmed by 6 bases and 6 bases, with 12 bases remaining between them. The CDR3 here is CASSWRGGNEQFF. The CDR3 DNA reads as TGTGCCAGCAGCTGGAGGGGGGGCAATGAGCAGTTCTTC.

This clonotype was seen repeatedly, ten times or more. The rearrangement uses TRBV5-1 and TRBJ2-7, with TRBD2 identical over 14 bases. The CDR3 is 16 residues long. The J segment lost 6 bases and the V segment lost 4 bases, leaving 9 bases of the junction unmatched. Germline V gene data show CDR1 as SGHRS and CDR2 as YFSETQ. CDR3 nucleotides: TGCGCCAGCAGCATCGAGGGGACTAGCGGGAGCAGCGAGCAGTACTTC. It translates to CASSIEGTSGSSEQYF.

This clonotype was detected a few times. Since a much larger clone is just one base distant, this may be a read error. J is TRBJ2-7 and V is TRBV20-1; 9 nucleotides line up with TRBD2. V trimming: 3 bases; J trimming: 2 bases; junction bases outside the gene matches: 8. Germline CDR1 and CDR2: DFQATT and SNEGSKA (reference sequence). The CDR3 loop spans 15 amino acids. CDR3 region: CSARDPAGGPYEQYF. The CDR3 bases are TGCAGTGCTAGGGACCCAGCGGGAGGCCCCTACGAGCAGTACTTC.

This chain uses TRBV14 with TRBJ2-6; no reliable D call. The V and J ends lost 0 bases and 3 bases respectively, with 3 bases between them. Germline lookup yields CDR1 SGHDN and CDR2 FVKESK. This CDR3 region has 14 residues. The CDR3 protein is CASSQELGANVLTF. The CDR3 DNA is TGTGCCAGCAGCCAAGAGCTTGGGGCCAACGTCCTGACTTTC.

This clonotype was counted at least ten times. The rearrangement links TRBV5-5 to TRBJ1-3, with TRBD1 identical over 7 bases. The germline CDR1 and CDR2 sequences are SGHKS and YYEKEE (reference sequence). The CDR3 consists of 17 residues. The J segment lost 0 bases and the V segment lost 4 bases, leaving 10 bases of the junction unmatched. This CDR3 is CASSSGQAPLSGNTIYF. CDR3 in DNA: TGTGCCAGCAGCAGCGGACAGGCCCCCCTCTCTGGAAACACCATATATTTT.

This clonotype was seen a single time. This may be a read error: a much more frequent sequence differs by one nucleotide. This chain links TRBV20-1 with TRBJ2-1; D perhaps matches TRBD2 (6 bases). V gave up 5 bases and J gave up 10 bases, with 21 bases separating them. The CDR3 runs to 14 residues. The germline CDR1 and CDR2 sequences are DFQATT and SNEGSKA (reference sequence). CDR3 in DNA: TGCAGTGCTCTTCGGGCGGGAAATACCTACGAGCAGTTCTTC. This encodes CSALRAGNTYEQFF.

Details on this clonotype: One base away lies a much larger clone, so this may be a sequencing read error. The chain couples TRBV5-1 to TRBJ2-7; D perhaps matches TRBD1 (5 bases). Germline-derived CDR1 and CDR2 are SGHRS and YFSETQ. The CDR3 runs 13 residues. The CDR3 spells CASREGALYEQHF. CDR3 coding DNA: TGCGCCAGCAGAGAAGGGGCCCTCTACGAGCAGCACTTC.

This clonotype was counted many times. The gene calls are TRBV12-5 and TRBJ2-7, with D perhaps matching TRBD1 (6 bases). The V gene's germline CDR1 is LGHNT and CDR2 FRNRAP. Trimming took 6 bases from V and 3 from J, leaving 18 bases between them. CDR3 length: 15 amino acids. The CDR3 sequence is CASGRGDTLIYEQYF. The CDR3, as DNA: TGTGCTAGTGGCCGTGGGGACACTCTTATCTACGAGCAGTACTTC.

This clonotype was observed a handful of times. The J gene is TRBJ2-3, the V gene TRBV6-1; D uncertain. The CDR3 is made up of 11 amino acids. V lost 6 bases and J 2 bases, leaving 3 bases between the germline ends. Germline V gene lookup returns CDR1 MNHNS and CDR2 SASEGT. Written as DNA, the CDR3 is TGTGCCAGCAGGCCCACAGATACGCAGTATTTT. It codes for CASRPTDTQYF.

Notes on this clonotype: Possible read error: a much larger clone is one base away. The CDR3 does not end in the conserved phenylalanine or tryptophan, so this is likely a read error. The chain employs TRBV19 and TRBJ2-1, with 14 bases identical to TRBD2. CDR3 size: 16 residues. Germline CDR1 LNHDA, CDR2 SQIVND (reference sequence). With 1 base clipped from V and 7 bases from J, the junction kept 3 bases outside the gene matches. As DNA, the CDR3 is TGTGCCAGTAGTATAGGGGGACTAGCGGGAGTAAATGAGCAGTTCTCC. It specifies CASSIGGLAGVNEQFS.

The sample holds one count of this clonotype. A much larger clone is a single base away; this may be a read error. The rearrangement uses TRBV27 and TRBJ1-6, with D unclear. Germline V lookup: CDR1 MNHEY, CDR2 SMNVEV (reference sequence). CDR3 size: 16 residues. Trimming left V 6 bases short and J 4 bases short, with 16 bases between. As DNA, the CDR3 is TGTGCCAGCAGATCTGTGGGAGCAGCGTATAATTCACCCCTCCACTTT. Its translation: CASRSVGAAYNSPLHF.

The table lists this clonotype with many counts. J is TRBJ2-7 and V is TRBV4-3; no definite D call. V shed 0 bases and J shed 1 base, with 4 bases lying between them. The length of the CDR3 is 13 residues. Looked up from germline, CDR1 is LGHNA and CDR2 is YSLEER. CDR3 nucleotides: TGCGCCAGCAGCCAAGATAGGTCCTACGAGCAGTACTTC. Translation: CASSQDRSYEQYF.